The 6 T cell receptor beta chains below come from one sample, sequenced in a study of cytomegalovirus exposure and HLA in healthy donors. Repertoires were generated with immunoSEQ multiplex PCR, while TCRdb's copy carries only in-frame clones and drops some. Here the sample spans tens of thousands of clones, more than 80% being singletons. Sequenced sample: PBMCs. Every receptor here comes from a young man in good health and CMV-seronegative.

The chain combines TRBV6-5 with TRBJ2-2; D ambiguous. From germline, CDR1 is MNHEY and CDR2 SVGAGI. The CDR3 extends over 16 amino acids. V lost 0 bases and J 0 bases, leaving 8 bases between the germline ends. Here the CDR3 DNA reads TGTGCCAGCAGTTACTCTGCGGATTCGAACACCGGGGAGCTGTTTTTT. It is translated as CASSYSADSNTGELFF.

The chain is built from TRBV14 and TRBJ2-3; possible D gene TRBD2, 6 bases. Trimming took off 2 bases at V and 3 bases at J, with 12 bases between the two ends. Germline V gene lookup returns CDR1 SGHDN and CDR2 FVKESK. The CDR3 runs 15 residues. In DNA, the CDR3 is TGTGCCAGCAGCCAACAAGCAGGGAGGACAGATACGCAGTATTTT. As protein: CASSQQAGRTDTQYF.

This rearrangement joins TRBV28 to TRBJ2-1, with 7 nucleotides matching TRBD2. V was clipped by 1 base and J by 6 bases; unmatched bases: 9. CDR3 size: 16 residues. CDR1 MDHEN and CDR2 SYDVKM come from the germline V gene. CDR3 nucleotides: TGTGCCAGCAGTTTATTGGCGGGAGAGTTGGGCAATGAGCAGTTCTTC. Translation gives CASSLLAGELGNEQFF. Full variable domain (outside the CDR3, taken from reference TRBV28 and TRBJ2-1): DVKVTQSSRYLVKRTGEKVFLECVQDMDHENMFWYRQDPGLGLRLIYFSYDVKMKEKGDIPEGYSVSREKKERFSLILESASTNQTSMYLCASSLLAGELGNEQFFGPGTRLTVL.

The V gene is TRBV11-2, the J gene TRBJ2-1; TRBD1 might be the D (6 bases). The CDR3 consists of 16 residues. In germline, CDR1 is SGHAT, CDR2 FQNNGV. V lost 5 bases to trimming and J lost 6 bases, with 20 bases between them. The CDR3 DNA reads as TGTGCCAGCAGCCTGACCGGTGGACAAGGGGGCAATGAGCAGTTCTTC. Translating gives CASSLTGGQGGNEQFF.

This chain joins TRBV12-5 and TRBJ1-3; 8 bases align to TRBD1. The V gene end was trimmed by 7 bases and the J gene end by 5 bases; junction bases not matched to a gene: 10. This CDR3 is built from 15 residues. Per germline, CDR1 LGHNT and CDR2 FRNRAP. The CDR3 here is CASEADRGRRNTIYF. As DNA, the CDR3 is TGTGCTAGTGAAGCCGACAGGGGAAGACGAAACACCATATATTTT.

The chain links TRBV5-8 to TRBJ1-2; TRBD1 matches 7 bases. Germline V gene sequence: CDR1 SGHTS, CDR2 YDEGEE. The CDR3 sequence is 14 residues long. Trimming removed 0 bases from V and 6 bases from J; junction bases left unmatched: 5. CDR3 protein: CASSLVGGRDGYTF. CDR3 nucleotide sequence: TGTGCCAGCAGCTTGGTAGGGGGCCGGGATGGCTACACCTTC.